Included here is one T cell receptor (beta chain) sequence, with context. No antigen is known for it. The data stem from a study of OX40 agonist ivuxolimab in advanced cancers. Study context: Allowance was made for prior anti-PD-1, anti-PD-L1 or anti-CTLA-4 therapy, and 40% to 45% had some.

From germline, CDR1 is LNHDA and CDR2 SQIVND (reference sequence). J was trimmed by 6 bases and V by 6 bases; bases with no gene match: 7. The CDR3 sequence is 14 residues long. Study-wide points: The average count of expanded clones was higher among CD8+ T cells than among CD4+.

Only in-frame clones appear in the TCRdb table, and some are missing; sequencing was by immunoSEQ multiplex PCR. The sample carries about 91,000 clones, over 75% recorded once. V gene TRBV19 combines with J gene TRBJ2-2; 7 bases fit TRBD1. Material: CD4+ or CD8+ T cells sorted from blood, obtained in a trial of the OX40 agonist ivuxolimab. This TCR was sampled from an adult with an advanced solid tumor such as melanoma, head and neck, liver or kidney cancer. The CDR3 sequence is CASRYTGASGELFF. The CDR3 DNA follows: TGTGCCAGTAGGTACACAGGGGCGTCCGGGGAGCTGTTTTTT.